The source of this T cell receptor beta chain is a study of human T cells and chemical hapten exposure. Study details: Sensitization applied 2% DPC to approximately 2 cm by approximately 2 cm of upper inner arm skin. Study results and limitations: Significantly more large CDR3 similarity clusters arose among expanded TCRs than among controls.

Time point reported: patch test 1, 2 weeks after DPC sensitization. Documented treatment: therapeutic diphenylcyclopropenone sensitization with weekly scalp DPC. In this sample, this clonotype turned up many times. The antigen remains undetermined. TCRdb passed the RACE reads through MiXCR, listing each CDR3 protein once. The table records 300,000 to 400,000 distinct CDR3 sequences, around 7% of them present only once. The sequencing here drew on whole blood, taken in connection with sensitization to the hapten diphenylcyclopropenone (DPC). The TCR sequence derives from a young woman with alopecia areata. Some clones in this sample may be carry-over from other donors' samples.

CDR3 in DNA: TGTGCCAGCAGCCCGGGGGCGGGTCCCCAAGAGACCCAGTACTTC. Residues: CASSPGAGPQETQYF. The rearrangement links TRBV7-6 to TRBJ2-5; D tentatively reads TRBD1 or TRBD2 (6 bases each). The CDR3 spans 15 residues. CDR1 and CDR2 (germline): SGHVS, FNYEAQ. V gave up 5 bases and J gave up 1 base, with 14 bases separating them.